The clone carrying this T cell receptor (beta chain) was recorded many times. Its target is not known. This entry is derived from a study of early T cells in non-severe SARS-CoV-2 infection. In the study overall: Sequenced material consisted of bulk RNA (from unsorted whole blood), and chains were unpaired. Study-wide results and caveats: VDJdb matching, biased toward anti-spike CD8 responses, missed private and CD4 specificities.

Individual cDNA molecules carried attached unique molecular identifiers. Each CDR3 protein gets one entry after TCRdb re-called the 5' RACE reads with MiXCR. The data contain more than 90,000 distinct CDR3 sequences, approximately 11% of them singletons. The CDR3 totals 12 residues. Trimming cost V 4 bases and J 10 bases, with 12 bases left between them. Per germline, CDR1 SGDLS and CDR2 YYNGEE. Sequencing was carried out using whole blood. The receptor comes from an adult who was a healthcare worker with PCR-confirmed SARS-CoV-2 infection or an uninfected control (not recorded which). The rearrangement joins TRBV9 to TRBJ2-1, with D hard to call. The CDR3 is CASSPNLHEQFF. CDR3 sequence (DNA): TGTGCCAGCAGCCCGAATCTACACGAGCAGTTCTTC.